The rows below give T cell receptor beta chains drawn from one sample of a study of OX40 agonist ivuxolimab in advanced cancers. Libraries were prepared by immunoSEQ multiplex PCR; TCRdb keeps only in-frame clonotypes and omits some of them. Of approximately 60,000 clones in the sample, 80% to 90% were seen once. Source: CD4+ or CD8+ T cells sorted from blood, taken in a trial of the OX40 agonist ivuxolimab. These receptor sequences come from an adult with an advanced solid tumor such as melanoma, head and neck, liver or kidney cancer. Both conserved end residues are part of each CDR3. A D gene is named only where the DNA matches it firmly. Some rows have no size entry. The others give once, few or many, or a class for an expanded clone.

V gene: TRBV6-5
clone size: NA
D gene: TRBD2
J gene: TRBJ2-7
CDR3 DNA: TGTGCCAGCAGGGTAGCGGGAGCGGGAGAGCAGTACTTC
CDR3 protein: CASRVAGAGEQYF

V gene: TRBV5-1
clone size: once
D gene: NA
J gene: TRBJ2-3
CDR3 DNA: TGCGCCACCTCTGGGGGTAGCACAGATACGCAGTATTTT
CDR3 protein: CATSGGSTDTQYF

V gene: TRBV6-1
clone size: NA
D gene: NA
J gene: TRBJ2-2
CDR3 DNA: TGTGCCAGCACGCCAGGAGGTCTGACCGGGGAGCTGTTTTTT
CDR3 protein: CASTPGGLTGELFF

V gene: TRBV30
clone size: NA
D gene: NA
J gene: TRBJ2-7
CDR3 DNA: TGTGCCTGGAGTGTAACGGGCCCCCTGGAGCAGTACTTC
CDR3 protein: CAWSVTGPLEQYF

V gene: TRBV19
clone size: NA
D gene: NA
J gene: TRBJ2-6
CDR3 DNA: TGTGCCAGTAGTATTGGGGGACGCTCTGGGGCCAACGTCCTGACTTTC
CDR3 protein: CASSIGGRSGANVLTF

V gene: TRBV30
clone size: NA
D gene: NA
J gene: TRBJ2-7
CDR3 DNA: TGTGCCTGGAGTCTGACAGGTCCCTCCTACGAGCAGTACTTC
CDR3 protein: CAWSLTGPSYEQYF

V gene: TRBV10-2
clone size: NA
D gene: TRBD2
J gene: TRBJ2-3
CDR3 DNA: TGCGCCAGCAGTCATGGGACTAGCGGGTTAACAGATACGCAGTATTTT
CDR3 protein: CASSHGTSGLTDTQYF

V gene: TRBV28
clone size: NA
D gene: TRBD1
J gene: TRBJ1-5
CDR3 DNA: TGTGCCAGCGGTGGACAGGGGCGGTGGAGTCAGCCCCAGCATTTT
CDR3 protein: CASGGQGRWSQPQHF

V gene: TRBV6-4
clone size: NA
D gene: TRBD1
J gene: TRBJ1-6
CDR3 DNA: TGTGCCAGCAGTGAGGAGGGGGCAGGTTCACCCCTCCACTTT
CDR3 protein: CASSEEGAGSPLHF

V gene: TRBV5-1
clone size: NA
D gene: TRBD1
J gene: TRBJ1-2
CDR3 DNA: TGCGCCAGCAGCGGGGACAGGTCGATCTATGGCTACACCTTC
CDR3 protein: CASSGDRSIYGYTF

V gene: TRBV5-5
clone size: NA
D gene: NA
J gene: TRBJ2-1
CDR3 DNA: TGTGCCAGCAGCATGGGACCGATAGGGAACAATGAGCAGTTCTTC
CDR3 protein: CASSMGPIGNNEQFF

V gene: TRBV6-6
clone size: NA
D gene: TRBD1
J gene: TRBJ1-5
CDR3 DNA: TGTGCCAGCAACACCCAGGGGGCTGGTCAGCCCCAGCATTTT
CDR3 protein: CASNTQGAGQPQHF

V gene: TRBV6-5
clone size: NA
D gene: NA
J gene: TRBJ2-7
CDR3 DNA: TGTGCCAGCAGCAACCCCGGAGGCTACGAGCAGTACTTC
CDR3 protein: CASSNPGGYEQYF

V gene: TRBV7-9
clone size: NA
D gene: NA
J gene: TRBJ1-1
CDR3 DNA: TGTGCCAGCAGTTCAGGGGCGAACACTGAAGCTTTCTTT
CDR3 protein: CASSSGANTEAFF

V gene: TRBV6-6
clone size: NA
D gene: NA
J gene: TRBJ1-5
CDR3 DNA: TGTGCCAGCAGTCAGGGACTTAGCAATCAGCCCCAGCATTTT
CDR3 protein: CASSQGLSNQPQHF

V gene: TRBV7-9
clone size: NA
D gene: NA
J gene: TRBJ2-1
CDR3 DNA: TGTGCCAGCAGCTTAACCCTCAGAGCTGTCAATGAGCAGTTCTTC
CDR3 protein: CASSLTLRAVNEQFF

V gene: TRBV7-9
clone size: NA
D gene: NA
J gene: TRBJ1-1
CDR3 DNA: TGTGCCAGCAGCTTAACGGAAGGGGTAACTGAAGCTTTCTTT
CDR3 protein: CASSLTEGVTEAFF

V gene: TRBV28
clone size: NA
D gene: NA
J gene: TRBJ1-5
CDR3 DNA: TGTGCCAGCAGTCCCCGATGGACAGTCAATCAGCCCCAGCATTTT
CDR3 protein: CASSPRWTVNQPQHF

V gene: TRBV5-4
clone size: NA
D gene: TRBD2
J gene: TRBJ2-1
CDR3 DNA: TGTGCCAGCAGCTTGGGTGGACTAGCGGGATTGGGGGGTGAGCAGTTCTTC
CDR3 protein: CASSLGGLAGLGGEQFF

V gene: TRBV18
clone size: few
D gene: NA
J gene: TRBJ2-7
CDR3 DNA: TGTGCCAGCTCACAAAGTGACGAGCAGTACTTC
CDR3 protein: CASSQSDEQYF

V gene: TRBV29-1
clone size: medium-sized
D gene: NA
J gene: TRBJ1-5
CDR3 DNA: TGCAGCGCCTCTGACGGATACAATCAGCCCCAGCATTTT
CDR3 protein: CSASDGYNQPQHF

V gene: TRBV7-2
clone size: few
D gene: NA
J gene: TRBJ1-1
CDR3 DNA: TGTGCCAGCAGCCCATTCATGAACACTGAAGCTTTCTTT
CDR3 protein: CASSPFMNTEAFF

V gene: TRBV7-9
clone size: NA
D gene: NA
J gene: TRBJ2-7
CDR3 DNA: TGTGCCAGCAGCTTAAGACAGAACGAGCAGTACTTC
CDR3 protein: CASSLRQNEQYF

V gene: TRBV4-1
clone size: NA
D gene: NA
J gene: TRBJ2-5
CDR3 DNA: TGCGCCAGCAGCCAAGATAGAAGGACAGTCTCTCCTTACTTC
CDR3 protein: CASSQDRRTVSPYF

V gene: TRBV29-1
clone size: NA
D gene: TRBD1
J gene: TRBJ2-7
CDR3 DNA: TGCAGCGCCCGGGACAGAAGCTCCTACGAGCAGTACTTC
CDR3 protein: CSARDRSSYEQYF

V gene: TRBV5-4
clone size: NA
D gene: TRBD2
J gene: TRBJ2-7
CDR3 DNA: TGTGCCAGCAGCTTGGATGGTGCGGGGGGGAACTACGAGCAGTACTTC
CDR3 protein: CASSLDGAGGNYEQYF

V gene: TRBV7-9
clone size: NA
D gene: TRBD2
J gene: TRBJ2-7
CDR3 DNA: TGTGCCAGCAGCCTCCGACTAGCCCACGAGCAGTACTTC
CDR3 protein: CASSLRLAHEQYF

V gene: TRBV10-3
clone size: NA
D gene: NA
J gene: TRBJ1-1
CDR3 DNA: TGTGCCATCAGTGAGTCTCCAGGGGTAGGGAACACTGAAGCTTTCTTT
CDR3 protein: CAISESPGVGNTEAFF

V gene: TRBV7-2
clone size: NA
D gene: TRBD1
J gene: TRBJ2-7
CDR3 DNA: TGTGCCAGCAGCTTCGGACAGGCTGGGGCCGAGCAGTACTTC
CDR3 protein: CASSFGQAGAEQYF

V gene: TRBV28
clone size: NA
D gene: NA
J gene: TRBJ1-2
CDR3 DNA: TGTGCCAGCAGGGGCGGAGACAGGATTTATGGCTACACCTTC
CDR3 protein: CASRGGDRIYGYTF

V gene: TRBV19
clone size: NA
D gene: NA
J gene: TRBJ1-5
CDR3 DNA: TGTGCCAGTAGTCCGGGGGCCGGCAATCAGCCCCAGCATTTT
CDR3 protein: CASSPGAGNQPQHF

V gene: TRBV6-5
clone size: NA
D gene: NA
J gene: TRBJ1-6
CDR3 DNA: TGTGCCAGCAGCCTGGTTGGTTCACCCCTCCACTTT
CDR3 protein: CASSLVGSPLHF

V gene: TRBV21-1
clone size: NA
D gene: NA
J gene: TRBJ2-3
CDR3 DNA: TGTGCCAGCAGCAGCACCCCCAGGGGGGGAGATACGCAGTATTTT
CDR3 protein: CASSSTPRGGDTQYF

V gene: TRBV28
clone size: once
D gene: TRBD1
J gene: TRBJ2-7
CDR3 DNA: TGTGCCAGCAGTCCCTCGGGACAGGGCGGCGAGCAGTACTTC
CDR3 protein: CASSPSGQGGEQYF

V gene: TRBV27
clone size: NA
D gene: NA
J gene: TRBJ2-7
CDR3 DNA: TGTGCCAGCAGTTCCTCCTACGAGCAGTACTTC
CDR3 protein: CASSSSYEQYF

V gene: TRBV9
clone size: once
D gene: NA
J gene: TRBJ2-2
CDR3 DNA: TGTGCCAGCAGCCAGAGGGTGGGGACCGGGGAGCTGTTTTTT
CDR3 protein: CASSQRVGTGELFF

V gene: TRBV4-2
clone size: NA
D gene: NA
J gene: TRBJ1-6
CDR3 DNA: TGTGCCAGCAGCCAAGTTGAGAGCTCCTATAATTCACCCCTCCACTTT
CDR3 protein: CASSQVESSYNSPLHF

V gene: TRBV7-2
clone size: NA
D gene: NA
J gene: TRBJ2-7
CDR3 DNA: TGTGCCAGCAGCTTAGCGGCGGGACCCTACGAGCAGTACTTC
CDR3 protein: CASSLAAGPYEQYF

V gene: TRBV10-3
clone size: NA
D gene: NA
J gene: TRBJ1-1
CDR3 DNA: TGTGCCATCAGGTCCCTCGTGAACACTGAAGCTTTCTTT
CDR3 protein: CAIRSLVNTEAFF

V gene: TRBV5-6
clone size: NA
D gene: TRBD1
J gene: TRBJ1-2
CDR3 DNA: TGTGCCAGCAGCTTGTGGACAGGAGGAGACTATGGCTACACCTTC
CDR3 protein: CASSLWTGGDYGYTF

V gene: TRBV6-5
clone size: NA
D gene: NA
J gene: TRBJ1-1
CDR3 DNA: TGTGCCAGCAGTGCATCCGGGACCACTTCCACTGAAGCTTTCTTT
CDR3 protein: CASSASGTTSTEAFF

V gene: TRBV29-1
clone size: NA
D gene: NA
J gene: TRBJ1-2
CDR3 DNA: TGCAGCGTTGGAGGAGTGGATGGCTACACCTTC
CDR3 protein: CSVGGVDGYTF

V gene: TRBV9
clone size: NA
D gene: TRBD2
J gene: TRBJ2-3
CDR3 DNA: TGTGCCAGCAGCGTGAATGTCGCATCTAGCGGGGGATCAGATACGCAGTATTTT
CDR3 protein: CASSVNVASSGGSDTQYF

V gene: TRBV5-1
clone size: NA
D gene: TRBD2
J gene: TRBJ2-1
CDR3 DNA: TGCGCCAGCAGCTCGGGAGCGGGGAGCTCCTACAATGAGCAGTTCTTC
CDR3 protein: CASSSGAGSSYNEQFF

V gene: TRBV7-2
clone size: NA
D gene: NA
J gene: TRBJ2-3
CDR3 DNA: TGTGCCAGCAGCTTAAGGCAGACAGATACGCAGTATTTT
CDR3 protein: CASSLRQTDTQYF